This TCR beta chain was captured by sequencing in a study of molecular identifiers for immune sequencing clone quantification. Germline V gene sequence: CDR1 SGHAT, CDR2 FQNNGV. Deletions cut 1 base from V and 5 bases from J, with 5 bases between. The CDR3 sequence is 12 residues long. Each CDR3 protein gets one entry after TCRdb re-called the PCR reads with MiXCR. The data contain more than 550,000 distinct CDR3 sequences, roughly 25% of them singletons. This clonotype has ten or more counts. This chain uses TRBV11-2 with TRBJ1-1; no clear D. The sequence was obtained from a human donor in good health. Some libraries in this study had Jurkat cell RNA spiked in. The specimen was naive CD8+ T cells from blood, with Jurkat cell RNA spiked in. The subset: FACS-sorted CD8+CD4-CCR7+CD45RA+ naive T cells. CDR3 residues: CASSLVWTEAFF. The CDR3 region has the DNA TGTGCCAGCAGCTTAGTGTGGACTGAAGCTTTCTTT.